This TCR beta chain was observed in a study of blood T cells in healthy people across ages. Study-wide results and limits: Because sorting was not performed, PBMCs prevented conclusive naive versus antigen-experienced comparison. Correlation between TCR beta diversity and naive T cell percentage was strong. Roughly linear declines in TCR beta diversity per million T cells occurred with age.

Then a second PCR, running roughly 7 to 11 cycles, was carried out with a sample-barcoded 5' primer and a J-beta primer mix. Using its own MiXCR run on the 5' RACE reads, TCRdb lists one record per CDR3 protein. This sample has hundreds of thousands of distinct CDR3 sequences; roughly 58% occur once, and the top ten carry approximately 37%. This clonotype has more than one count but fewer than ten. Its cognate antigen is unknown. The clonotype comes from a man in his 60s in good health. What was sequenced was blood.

The CDR3 here is CASSGTRGRETQYF. DNA of the CDR3: TGTGCCAGCAGCGGCACCAGGGGGCGGGAGACCCAGTACTTC. The rearrangement links TRBV9 to TRBJ2-5, with 8 bases matching TRBD1. The germline V gene has CDR1 SGDLS and CDR2 YYNGEE. The CDR3 length is 14 residues. J gave up 5 bases and V 3 bases, and 6 bases lay outside the gene matches.